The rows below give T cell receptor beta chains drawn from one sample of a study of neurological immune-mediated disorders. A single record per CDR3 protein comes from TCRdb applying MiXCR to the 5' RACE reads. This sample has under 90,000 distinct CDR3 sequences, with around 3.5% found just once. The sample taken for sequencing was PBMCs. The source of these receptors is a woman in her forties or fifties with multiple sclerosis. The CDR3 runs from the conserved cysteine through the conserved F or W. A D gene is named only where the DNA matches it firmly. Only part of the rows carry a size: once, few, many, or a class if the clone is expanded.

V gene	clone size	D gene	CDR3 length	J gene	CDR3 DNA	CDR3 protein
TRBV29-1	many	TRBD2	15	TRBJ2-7	TGCAGCGTTGAAGATCGGGCTAGCGGGGGATACGAGCAGTACTTC	CSVEDRASGGYEQYF
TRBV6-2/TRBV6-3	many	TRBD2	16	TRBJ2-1	TGTGCCAGCAGAACCTCCGGTCTAGCGGATTACAATGAGCAGTTCTTC	CASRTSGLADYNEQFF
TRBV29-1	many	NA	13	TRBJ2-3	TGCAGCGTTGAAGTCGCAGCCACAGATACGCAGTATTTT	CSVEVAATDTQYF
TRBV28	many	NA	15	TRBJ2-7	TGTGCCAGCAGTTTCCGCCCTCAGATCTCCTACGAGCAGTACTTC	CASSFRPQISYEQYF
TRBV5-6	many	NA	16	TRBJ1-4	TGTGCCAGCAGCTTGTCTCGGACCGCAACTAATGAAAAACTGTTTTTT	CASSLSRTATNEKLFF
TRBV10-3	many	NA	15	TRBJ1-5	TGTGCCATCAGTGACCCACAGCTCGGCAATCAGCCCCAGCATTTT	CAISDPQLGNQPQHF
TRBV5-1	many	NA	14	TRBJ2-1	TGCGCCAGCAGCGTTAGTGGGTCCTACAATGAGCAGTTCTTC	CASSVSGSYNEQFF
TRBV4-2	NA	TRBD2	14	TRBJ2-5	TGTGCCAGCAGCTTGGAAGCGGGGATCGAGACCCAGTACTTC	CASSLEAGIETQYF
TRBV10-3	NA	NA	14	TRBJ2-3	TGTGCCATCAGCGACGTGACTAGCACAGATACGCAGTATTTT	CAISDVTSTDTQYF
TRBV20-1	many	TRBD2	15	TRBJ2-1	TGCAGTGCTAGAGATACGGAGGGGAGGGTCAATGAGCAGTTCTTC	CSARDTEGRVNEQFF
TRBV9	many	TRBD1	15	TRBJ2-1	TGTGCCAGCGGACCGGGACAGGGTTCCTACAATGAGCAGTTCTTC	CASGPGQGSYNEQFF
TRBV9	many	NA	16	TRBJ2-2	TGTGCCAGCAGCGTAGTGGGAGGTTTGAACACCGGGGAGCTGTTTTTT	CASSVVGGLNTGELFF
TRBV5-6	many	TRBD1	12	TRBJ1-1	TGTGCCAGCAGCATACAGGGGGCGGATGCTTTCTTT	CASSIQGADAFF
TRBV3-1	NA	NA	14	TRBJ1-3	TGTGCCAGCAGCCCAGGCCTCGCTGGAAAAAACATATATTTT	CASSPGLAGKNIYF
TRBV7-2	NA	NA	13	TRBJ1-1	TGTGCCAGCAGCTCAAGGAGGGGCACTGCAGCTTTCTTT	CASSSRRGTAAFF
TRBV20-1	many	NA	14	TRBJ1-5	TGCAGTGCTGTTGGGGGAGCCGGGATTCAGCCCCAGCATTTT	CSAVGGAGIQPQHF
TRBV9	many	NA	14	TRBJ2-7	TGTGCCAGCAGCGTAGGGACGGATACCTACGAGCAGTACTTC	CASSVGTDTYEQYF
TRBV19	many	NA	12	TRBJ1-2	TGTGCCAGTAGTAGAAGTCTCATGGGCTACACCTTC	CASSRSLMGYTF
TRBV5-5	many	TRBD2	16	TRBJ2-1	TGTGCCAGCAGCCCTCTGAGCGGGGGTTACTACAATGAGCAGTTCTTC	CASSPLSGGYYNEQFF
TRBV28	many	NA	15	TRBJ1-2	TGTGCCAGCAGTCCCCCTGGCAGCCCTTCTCGAGGCTACACCTTC	CASSPPGSPSRGYTF
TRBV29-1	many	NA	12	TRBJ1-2	TGCAGCGTTACTAACCGGGACGCCTCAGAGACCTTC	CSVTNRDASETF
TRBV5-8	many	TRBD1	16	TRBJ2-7	TGTGCCAGCAGCTTGGAGCCGGACAGGGGGACCTACGAGCAGTACTTC	CASSLEPDRGTYEQYF
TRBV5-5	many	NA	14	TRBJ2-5	TGTGCCAGCAGCTTGTATCCAGGGATAGAGACCCAGTACTTC	CASSLYPGIETQYF
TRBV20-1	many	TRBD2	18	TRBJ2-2	TGCAGTGCTAGGGGACTAGCGGGGGGTGATTGGTGGTTCGGGGAGCTGTTTTTT	CSARGLAGGDWWFGELFF
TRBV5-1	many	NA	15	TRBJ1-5	TGCGCCAGCAGTCCTCTTCCCGGGGGCAATCAGCCCCAGCATTTT	CASSPLPGGNQPQHF
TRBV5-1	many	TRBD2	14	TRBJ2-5	TGCGCCAGCAGCTTGGGACTAGCGTACGAGACCCAGTACTTC	CASSLGLAYETQYF
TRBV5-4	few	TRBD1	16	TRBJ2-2	TGTGCCAGCAGCTACGACAGGGCAAGGGTGTCCGGGGAGCTGTTTTTT	CASSYDRARVSGELFF
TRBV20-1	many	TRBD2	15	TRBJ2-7	TGCAGTGCTATCGGTAAAGCGGGGAAAATGCACGAGCAGTACTTC	CSAIGKAGKMHEQYF
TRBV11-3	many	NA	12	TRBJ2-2	TGTGCCAGCAGTCCGGGCCCCGGGGAGCTGTTTTTT	CASSPGPGELFF
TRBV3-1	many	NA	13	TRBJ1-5	TGTGCCAGCAGCCAAGAAGGGGTTCAGCCCCAGCATTTT	CASSQEGVQPQHF
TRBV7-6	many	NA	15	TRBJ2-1	TGTGCCAGCAGCTTAGTCCAGAATCCTTACAATGAGCAGTTCTTC	CASSLVQNPYNEQFF
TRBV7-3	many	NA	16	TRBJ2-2	TGTGCCAGCAGCTTCGGGGGGCGAGCGAACACCGGGGAGCTGTTTTTT	CASSFGGRANTGELFF
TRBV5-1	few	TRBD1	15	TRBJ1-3	TGCGCCAGCAGCCTGGGACAGGGGCAGAGAAAAACCATATATTTT	CASSLGQGQRKTIYF
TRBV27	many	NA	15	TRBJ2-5	TGTGCCAGCAGTCTTGCGTGGGGTCCCAGTAGACCCCAGTACTTC	CASSLAWGPSRPQYF
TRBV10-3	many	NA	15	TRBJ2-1	TGTGCCATCAGTCCCGGGTCTGGGGTCTACAATGAGCAGTTCTTC	CAISPGSGVYNEQFF
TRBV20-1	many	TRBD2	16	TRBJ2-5	TGCAGTGCTGTTCCTCCTAGCGGGGGGGCCCAAGAGACCCAGTACTTC	CSAVPPSGGAQETQYF
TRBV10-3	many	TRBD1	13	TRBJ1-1	TGTGCCATTGGGGACAGGATGAACACTGAAGCTTTCTTT	CAIGDRMNTEAFF
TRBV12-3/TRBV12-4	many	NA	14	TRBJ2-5	TGTGCCAGCGCCACAGTCTGGGAACAAGAGACCCAGTACTTC	CASATVWEQETQYF
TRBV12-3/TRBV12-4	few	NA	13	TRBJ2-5	TGTGCCAGCACCTTAGGACTGGAAGAGACCCAGTACTTC	CASTLGLEETQYF
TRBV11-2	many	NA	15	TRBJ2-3	TGTGCCAGCAGCTCCCGGGCCCCCCCCACAGATACGCAGTATTTT	CASSSRAPPTDTQYF
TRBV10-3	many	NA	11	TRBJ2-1	TGTGCCATCAGTGGTCACAATGAGCAGTTCTTC	CAISGHNEQFF
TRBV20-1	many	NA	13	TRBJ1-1	TGCAGTGCTTCTTCGGTCTATAACACTGAAGCTTTCTTT	CSASSVYNTEAFF
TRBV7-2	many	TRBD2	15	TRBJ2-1	TGTGCCAGCAGCTCGTGGACTAGCTCCTACAATGAGCAGTTCTTC	CASSSWTSSYNEQFF
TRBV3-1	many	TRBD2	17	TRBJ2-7	TGTGCCAGCACCAATAAGGGACTAGCGGGGGCCGCCTACGAGCAGTACTTC	CASTNKGLAGAAYEQYF
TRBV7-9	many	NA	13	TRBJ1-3	TGTGCCAGCAGCTGGAGGAGAGGAAACACCATATATTTT	CASSWRRGNTIYF
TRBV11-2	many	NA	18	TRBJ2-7	TGTGCCAGCAGCGGATACCGGGACCCATCAACCGGGGTCTACGAGCAGTACTTC	CASSGYRDPSTGVYEQYF
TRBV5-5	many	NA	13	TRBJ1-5	TGTGCCAGCAGCTTGGAGTATGTTTCGCCCCAGCATTTT	CASSLEYVSPQHF